The 15 T cell receptor beta chains below all came from one sample that was sequenced in a study of blood T cell repertoires in COVID-19. TCRdb keeps only in-frame clones here, not all; method: immunoSEQ multiplex PCR. In the table there are 200,000 to 250,000 clones, 70% to 90% of which are singletons. Sample: PBMCs or T cells enriched from blood (not recorded which). These receptors all stem from a man aged 25-40 years who had recovered from COVID-19.

This chain joins TRBV3-1 (or the pseudogene TRBV3-2) and TRBJ1-2; 7 bases map to TRBD1. The trim removed 4 bases at V and 2 bases at J, leaving 10 bases unmatched. CDR1 and CDR2 from the germline V gene are LGHDT and YNNKEL (reference sequence). The CDR3 has 16 amino acids. The chain's CDR3 is CASSPRPTGPNYGYTF. The CDR3 DNA sequence: TGTGCCAGCAGCCCCCGCCCGACAGGGCCCAACTATGGCTACACCTTC.

The chain has TRBV4-1 and TRBJ1-6; possibly TRBD1 for D (5 bases). Germline V gene lookup returns CDR1 MGHRA and CDR2 YSYEKL. CDR3 length: 14 amino acids. Trimming pared 1 base from V and 10 bases from J, leaving 11 bases between. This CDR3 is CASSQGPGSSPLHF. DNA for the CDR3: TGCGCCAGCAGCCAAGGGCCAGGGTCCTCACCCCTCCACTTT.

The rearrangement joins TRBV14 to TRBJ1-1, with D perhaps matching TRBD1 (5 bases). Trimming removed 4 bases from V and 7 bases from J, with 10 bases in between. CDR1 is SGHDN and CDR2 is FVKESK in the germline V gene. The CDR3 sequence is 12 residues long. CDR3 nucleotides: TGTGCCAGCAGCCGTCAGGGTTATGAAGCTTTCTTT. Encoded protein: CASSRQGYEAFF.

J is TRBJ1-4 and V is TRBV7-6, with 9 bases matching TRBD1. The CDR3 loop spans 15 amino acids. The V segment lost 5 bases and the J segment 6 bases; nucleotides outside the gene matches: 7. Germline values: CDR1 SGHVS, CDR2 FNYEAQ. The CDR3 bases are TGTGCCAGCAGCCCGAGGACAGGGGTTGATGAAAAACTGTTTTTT. Amino acid sequence: CASSPRTGVDEKLFF.

This rearrangement joins TRBV28 to TRBJ1-2, with D possibly being TRBD1 (5 bases). Germline values: CDR1 MDHEN, CDR2 SYDVKM. This CDR3 has 15 amino acids. The V end lost 4 bases, the J end lost 8 bases, and 20 bases lay between the germline ends. CDR3 amino acids: CASSSPGRSGEGYTF. CDR3 sequence (DNA): TGTGCCAGCAGTTCACCGGGACGGAGCGGGGAGGGCTACACCTTC.

V is TRBV7-2 and J is TRBJ1-2; D gene unclear. The CDR3 consists of 15 residues. V dropped 5 bases and J dropped 0 bases, with 13 bases sitting between them. Per the germline V gene, CDR1 is SGHTA and CDR2 is FQGNSA. The CDR3 nucleotides read TGTGCCAGCAGCGCCCCAGCGAGTGCTAACTATGGCTACACCTTC. This codes for CASSAPASANYGYTF.

This clone was detected only once. V and J are TRBV11-2 and TRBJ1-2, with D tentatively TRBD1 (5 bases). The V end was cut by 5 bases, the J end by 1 base, with 8 bases between. Germline values: CDR1 SGHAT, CDR2 FQNNGV. The CDR3 has 13 amino acids. The CDR3 bases are TGTGCCAGCAGCGGGGGGTATAACTATGGCTACACCTTC. Translated: CASSGGYNYGYTF.

The rearrangement uses TRBV3-1 (or the pseudogene TRBV3-2) and TRBJ1-2; the D is unclear. CDR1 and CDR2 (germline): LGHDT, YNNKEL (reference sequence). V was trimmed by 3 bases and J by 4 bases, leaving 9 bases between them. The CDR3 consists of 13 residues. CDR3 residues: CASSQDRVYGYTF. The CDR3 DNA is TGTGCCAGCAGCCAGGATCGGGTCTATGGCTACACCTTC.

This clone was detected only a few times. This chain connects TRBV10-2 to TRBJ2-7, with 7 positions matching TRBD2. This CDR3 spans 14 amino acids. The V gene end was trimmed by 6 bases and the J gene end by 5 bases; junction bases not matched to a gene: 10. The germline V gene has CDR1 WSHSY and CDR2 SAAADI. CDR3 protein: CASRVGGPFDEQYF. CDR3 bases: TGCGCCAGCAGAGTGGGAGGGCCTTTCGACGAGCAGTACTTC.

The rearrangement joins TRBV28 to TRBJ1-4, with a tentative D call TRBD1 (5 bases). Trimming took off 5 bases at V and 0 bases at J, with 10 bases between the two ends. This CDR3 is built from 15 residues. Germline V gives CDR1 MDHEN, CDR2 SYDVKM. CDR3 DNA: TGTGCCAGCAGTGTTGGGGGGGCAACTAATGAAAAACTGTTTTTT. This translates into CASSVGGATNEKLFF.

The CDR3 region is CASSPPTGFNEQFF. In nucleotides, the CDR3 is TGCGCCAGCAGCCCCCCGACAGGGTTCAATGAGCAGTTCTTC. The V gene is TRBV5-1, the J gene TRBJ2-1; 7 positions agree with TRBD1. Per germline, CDR1 SGHRS and CDR2 YFSETQ. V was pared by 4 bases and J by 6 bases, with 7 bases of the junction left unmatched. This CDR3 spans 14 amino acids.

V and J are TRBV5-4 and TRBJ2-2; D unresolved. This CDR3 is 16 amino acids long. Germline values: CDR1 SGHNT, CDR2 YYREEE (reference sequence). With 4 bases removed from V and 5 bases from J, the gap between germline ends came to 18 bases. Here the CDR3 DNA reads TGTGCCAGCAGCCCGCCTGCCTCCTCGAGGACCGGGGAGCTGTTTTTT. Amino acids: CASSPPASSRTGELFF.

The rearrangement uses TRBV10-3 and TRBJ1-2; TRBD1 is a possible D gene (5 bases). The germline CDR1 and CDR2 sequences are ENHRY and SYGVKD. CDR3 length: 12 amino acids. The V end lost 3 bases, the J end lost 8 bases, and 10 bases lay between the germline ends. In DNA, the CDR3 is TGTGCCATCAGTGAAAGGGGTCAGGGCTACACCTTC. This gives the protein CAISERGQGYTF.

The V call is TRBV9, the J call TRBJ2-2; 7 nucleotides line up with TRBD2. After removal of 0 bases from V and 5 bases from J, the junction contained 4 bases not matched to a gene. CDR1 is SGDLS and CDR2 is YYNGEE in the germline V gene. The CDR3 totals 15 residues. The CDR3: CASSVASGTTGELFF. The DNA for the CDR3 is TGTGCCAGCAGCGTAGCGAGCGGGACGACCGGGGAGCTGTTTTTT.

The chain joins TRBV7-9 to TRBJ2-2; D possibly corresponds to TRBD1 (6 bases). This CDR3 has 12 residues. Per germline, CDR1 SEHNR and CDR2 FQNEAQ (reference sequence). V shed 7 bases and J shed 5 bases, with 8 bases lying between them. CDR3 bases: TGTGCCAGCATCAGGGGTACCGGGGAGCTGTTTTTT. Protein sequence: CASIRGTGELFF.